A single sample gave rise to the 13 T cell receptor beta chains below, sequenced in a study of blood T cell repertoires in COVID-19. TCRdb's table, derived via immunoSEQ multiplex PCR, lists solely in-frame clones and lacks some. Of about 98,000 clones in the sample, about four fifths were seen once. Specimen: peripheral blood. The receptors derive from a human donor in a cohort sampled during active COVID-19.

The chain is built from TRBV4-1 and TRBJ1-2, with TRBD1 identical over 11 bases. This CDR3 has 16 residues. With 0 bases clipped from V and 6 bases from J, the junction kept 6 bases outside the gene matches. CDR1 is MGHRA, CDR2 YSYEKL, per germline. CDR3 nucleotide sequence: TGCGCCAGCAGCCAAGATGGGGGACAGGGGGTGCATGGCTACACCTTC. Protein: CASSQDGGQGVHGYTF.

The chain has TRBV5-1 and TRBJ1-6, with TRBD1 matching 7 bases. The trim removed 3 bases at V and 5 bases at J, leaving 5 bases unmatched. The CDR3 sequence is 15 residues long. Germline V CDR1 and CDR2: SGHRS, YFSETQ. Here the CDR3 reads CASSSGQAHNSPLHF. CDR3 coding DNA: TGCGCCAGCAGCTCCGGACAGGCCCATAATTCACCCCTCCACTTT.

With regard to this clone: This same CDR3 is encoded by further DNA sequences in the sample. The rearrangement links TRBV7-2 to TRBJ2-5, with 7 bases matching TRBD2. With V trimmed by 2 bases and J by 3 bases, 3 bases remained unmatched. The CDR3 is 14 residues long. CDR1 and CDR2 (germline): SGHTA, FQGNSA. CDR3 loop: CASSLSGGKETQYF. For the CDR3, the DNA is TGTGCCAGCAGCTTATCGGGGGGAAAAGAGACCCAGTACTTC.

This chain connects TRBV5-4 to TRBJ2-1, with 8 positions matching TRBD1. V shed 4 bases, J shed 0 bases, and the junction held 6 bases outside the gene matches. The CDR3 is made up of 16 amino acids. Germline V CDR1 and CDR2: SGHNT, YYREEE (reference sequence). Here the CDR3 reads CASSGLGQASYNEQFF. Written as DNA, the CDR3 is TGTGCCAGCAGCGGACTGGGACAGGCCTCCTACAATGAGCAGTTCTTC.

The chain joins TRBV5-4 to TRBJ2-7, with 7 bases that match TRBD2. This CDR3 has 16 amino acids. Looked up from germline, CDR1 is SGHNT and CDR2 is YYREEE (reference sequence). With V trimmed by 4 bases and J by 0 bases, 10 bases remained unmatched. In nucleotides, the CDR3 is TGTGCCAGCAGCCTCGGGGGAGCGGGGAACTCCTACGAGCAGTACTTC. This encodes CASSLGGAGNSYEQYF.

This clone occurred a few times. The chain joins TRBV18 to TRBJ1-2; D not certain. Germline loops: CDR1 KGHSH, CDR2 LQKENI. This CDR3 contains 15 residues. Trimming pared 6 bases from V and 0 bases from J, leaving 14 bases between. CDR3 sequence: CASSYGREANYGYTF. The CDR3 coding sequence is TGTGCCAGCTCGTACGGACGGGAAGCTAACTATGGCTACACCTTC.

The gene calls are TRBV5-1 and TRBJ1-4, with D unresolved. CDR1 is SGHRS and CDR2 is YFSETQ in the germline V gene. V was trimmed by 4 bases and J by 0 bases, leaving 10 bases between them. This CDR3 is built from 15 residues. The CDR3 DNA is TGCGCCAGCAGCCCCGAACCTACAACTAATGAAAAACTGTTTTTT. Its translation is CASSPEPTTNEKLFF. Together with reference TRBV5-1 and TRBJ1-4, the CDR3 gives the full variable domain: KAGVTQTPRYLIKTRGQQVTLSCSPISGHRSVSWYQQTPGQGLQFLFEYFSETQRNKGNFPGRFSGRQFSNSRSEMNVSTLELGDSALYLCASSPEPTTNEKLFFGSGTQLSVL.

The V and J genes are TRBV6-4 and TRBJ1-6; perhaps TRBD1 as D (5 bases). CDR1 and CDR2 (germline): MRHNA, SNTAGT. The CDR3 extends over 14 amino acids. V lost 3 bases and J lost 3, with 6 bases in between. In DNA form, the CDR3 reads TGTGCCAGCAGTGATCAGGGCTATAATTCACCCCTCCACTTT. Translated, it gives CASSDQGYNSPLHF.

This sequence joins TRBV7-3 and TRBJ2-3; 12 bases are shared with TRBD2. The CDR3 is made up of 15 amino acids. J was trimmed by 8 bases and V by 2 bases; bases with no gene match: 5. Germline V gives CDR1 SGHTA, CDR2 FQGTGA. The CDR3 nucleotides read TGTGCCAGCAGCTTAGGACTAGCGGGGACGTCTACGCAGTATTTT. This translates into CASSLGLAGTSTQYF.

This rearrangement joins TRBV2 to TRBJ2-1; 15 bases are shared with TRBD2. Germline lookup yields CDR1 SNHLY and CDR2 FYNNEI. This CDR3 spans 15 amino acids. V lost 5 bases, J lost 6 bases, and 2 bases stayed unmatched. The CDR3 coding sequence is TGTGCCAGCAGTCGGACTAGCGGGGGGGGCAATGAGCAGTTCTTC. Translating it yields CASSRTSGGGNEQFF.

V gene TRBV7-2 combines with J gene TRBJ2-7, with D unresolved. Germline assignment: CDR1 SGHTA and CDR2 FQGNSA. The V and J ends lost 0 bases and 0 bases respectively, with 6 bases between them. The length of the CDR3 is 14 residues. CDR3: CASSLAGSSYEQYF. The CDR3 region has the DNA TGTGCCAGCAGCTTAGCGGGCAGCTCCTACGAGCAGTACTTC.

CDR3 region: CATGRAKQFF. CDR3 in DNA: TGTGCCACCGGGAGGGCAAAGCAGTTCTTC. The chain carries TRBV12-3 or TRBV12-4 and TRBJ2-1; 8 bases agree with TRBD2. V was pared by 10 bases and J by 11 bases, with 4 bases of the junction left unmatched. There are 10 residues in the CDR3.

The chain joins TRBV7-2 to TRBJ2-2; tentatively, D is TRBD1 (6 bases). CDR1 and CDR2 (germline): SGHTA, FQGNSA. The CDR3 is made up of 18 amino acids. V was trimmed by 1 base and J by 1 base, leaving 16 bases between them. CDR3 amino acids: CASSLGDTYFWNTGELFF. The DNA of the CDR3 is TGTGCCAGCAGCTTAGGGGACACCTACTTTTGGAACACCGGGGAGCTGTTTTTT.